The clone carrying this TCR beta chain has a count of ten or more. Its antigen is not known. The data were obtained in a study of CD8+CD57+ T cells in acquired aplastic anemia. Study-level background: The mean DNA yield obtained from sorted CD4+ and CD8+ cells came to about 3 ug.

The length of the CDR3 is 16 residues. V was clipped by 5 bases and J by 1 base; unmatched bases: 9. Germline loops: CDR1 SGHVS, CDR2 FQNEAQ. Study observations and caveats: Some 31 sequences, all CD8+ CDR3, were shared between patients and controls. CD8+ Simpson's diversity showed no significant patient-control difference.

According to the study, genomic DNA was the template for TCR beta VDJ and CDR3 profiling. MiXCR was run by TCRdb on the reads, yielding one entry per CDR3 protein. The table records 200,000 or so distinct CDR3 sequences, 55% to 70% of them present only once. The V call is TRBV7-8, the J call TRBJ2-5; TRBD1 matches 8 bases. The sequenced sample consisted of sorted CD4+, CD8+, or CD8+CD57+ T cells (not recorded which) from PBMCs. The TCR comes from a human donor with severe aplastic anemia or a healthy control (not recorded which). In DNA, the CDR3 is TGTGCCAGCAGCCGCAGACAGGGGACAGTCCAAGAGACCCAGTACTTC. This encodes CASSRRQGTVQETQYF.